This T cell receptor beta chain was sequenced in a study of neurological immune-mediated disorders. J gave up 4 bases and V 6 bases, and 17 bases lay outside the gene matches. This CDR3 is built from 17 residues. The germline V gene has CDR1 MDHEN and CDR2 SYDVKM. Sample time point: longitudinal time-point 3. Libraries used 2 million unsorted PBMCs kept frozen in RNAlater. Study-level results: Levels of TCR clonal expansion peaked in HTLV-1-associated myelopathy and reached their lowest in multiple sclerosis, under those of healthy controls. Across subjects, expanded clones had no CDR3 amino acid sequences in common, pointing to private repertoires in all groups.

As for the cDNA, it was generated by 5'RACE with 10-nucleotide random UMIs. One entry per CDR3 protein, called by TCRdb with MiXCR from the 5' RACE reads. This table has over 90,000 distinct CDR3 sequences, 10% to 13% appearing once. Regarding this clonotype: What it recognizes is unknown.

This sequence originates from a female donor with HTLV-1-associated myelopathy (HAM/TSP). This rearrangement joins TRBV28 to TRBJ1-1, with 7 bases that match TRBD1. The sample comprised PBMCs. CDR3 DNA sequence: TGTGCCAGCAGACGGGGACGAGGGGGCCCTTTTATCACTGAAGCTTTCTTT. Protein: CASRRGRGGPFITEAFF.